A single sample gave rise to the 16 T cell receptor beta chains below, sequenced in a study of blood T cell repertoires in COVID-19. Profiled with immunoSEQ multiplex PCR; TCRdb holds only in-frame clones, not every one. The table records about 58,000 clones, around 89% of them present only once. The sequencing sample was made of peripheral blood. The receptors derive from a man aged 55 to 70 with active COVID-19.

The chain employs TRBV5-5 and TRBJ2-2; 11 nucleotides align to TRBD2. Germline CDR1 and CDR2: SGHKS and YYEKEE (reference sequence). The CDR3 runs 18 residues. With V trimmed by 2 bases and J by 1 base, 7 bases remained unmatched. Written as DNA, the CDR3 is TGTGCCAGCAGCTTTGCCGGGACTAGCGGTTTGAACACCGGGGAGCTGTTTTTT. It translates to CASSFAGTSGLNTGELFF. The variable domain in full, with the rest retrieved from reference TRBV5-5 and TRBJ2-2, is DAGVTQSPTHLIKTRGQQVTLRCSPISGHKSVSWYQQVLGQGPQFIFQYYEKEERGRGNFPDRFSARQFPNYSSELNVNALLLGDSALYLCASSFAGTSGLNTGELFFGEGSRLTVL.

The chain uses TRBV2 and TRBJ2-7, with D possibly matching TRBD1 (6 bases). Germline assignment: CDR1 SNHLY and CDR2 FYNNEI. Trimming shortened V by 6 bases and J by 5 bases, and 14 bases separated the two germline ends. This CDR3 is built from 13 residues. CDR3 DNA sequence: TGTGCCAGCAGGACAACAGGGATCAACGAGCAGTACTTC. Translation gives CASRTTGINEQYF. The variable domain in full, completed from reference TRBV2 and TRBJ2-7, reads EPEVTQTPSHQVTQMGQEVILRCVPISNHLYFYWYRQILGQKVEFLVSFYNNEISEKSEIFDDQFSVERPDGSNFTLKIRSTKLEDSAMYFCASRTTGINEQYFGPGTRLTVT.

The table lists this clone with a count of one. This chain uses TRBV4-3 with TRBJ2-5; TRBD2 is a possible D gene (6 bases). Trimming left V 0 bases short and J 5 bases short, with 10 bases between. Germline CDR1 and CDR2: LGHNA and YSLEER. There are 14 residues in the CDR3. The DNA for the CDR3 is TGCGCCAGCAGCCAAGATATGGGGAGGGAGACCCAGTACTTC. Its translation is CASSQDMGRETQYF.

The chain couples TRBV25-1 to TRBJ2-7; possible D gene TRBD2, 5 bases. V was clipped by 4 bases and J by 4 bases, with 5 bases between them. The CDR3 has 11 residues. CDR1 is MGHDK and CDR2 is SYGVNS in the germline V gene. Here the CDR3 reads CASSGGYEQYF. The DNA of the CDR3 is TGTGCCAGCAGTGGCGGGTACGAGCAGTACTTC.

The chain couples TRBV2 to TRBJ2-7, with no clear D. CDR3 length equals 14 residues. V was trimmed by 4 bases and J by 1 base, leaving 11 bases between them. Looked up from germline, CDR1 is SNHLY and CDR2 is FYNNEI. CDR3 sequence: CASSGASQSYEQYF. The CDR3 nucleotides read TGTGCCAGCAGTGGGGCTTCGCAATCCTACGAGCAGTACTTC.

The chain recombines TRBV12-2 with TRBJ2-2; the DNA was not compared with TRBD1, the D call given in the table. TRBV12-2 is a pseudogene. This CDR3 has 17 residues. CDR3 in amino acids: CASHLSRDRVNTGELFF. The CDR3 coding sequence is TGTGCAAGTCACCTAAGCCGGGACAGGGTGAACACCGGGGAGCTGTTTTTT.

CDR3: CASSRTGESYNSPLHF. CDR3 in DNA: TGTGCCAGCTCTCGGACAGGGGAATCCTATAATTCACCCCTCCACTTT. V gene TRBV18 combines with J gene TRBJ1-6; 9 positions agree with TRBD1. The CDR3 extends over 16 amino acids. The germline V gene encodes CDR1 KGHSH and CDR2 LQKENI. Trimming cost V 6 bases and J 1 base; bases outside gene matches: 4.

The rearrangement joins TRBV7-3 to TRBJ2-1, with 14 positions matching TRBD2. The CDR3 spans 18 residues. The germline gives CDR1 SGHTA, CDR2 FQGTGA. Trimming took 0 bases from V and 7 from J; bases not matched to a gene: 8. The CDR3 coding sequence is TGTGCCAGCAGCTTAACCGGGACTAGCGGGAGACCTGGGAATGAGCAGTTCTTC. Protein sequence: CASSLTGTSGRPGNEQFF.

The chain employs TRBV28 and TRBJ1-1; D is uncertain. Trimming took off 8 bases at V and 11 bases at J, with 15 bases between the two ends. The CDR3 runs 11 residues. CDR1 and CDR2 (germline): MDHEN, SYDVKM. DNA of the CDR3: TGTGCCAGCGGAGCCCCACGTTTGGCTTTCTTT. Protein: CASGAPRLAFF.

The chain links TRBV30 to TRBJ1-1; D call uncertain. Germline assignment: CDR1 GTSNPN and CDR2 SVGIG (reference sequence). Trimming removed 0 bases from V and 6 bases from J, with 11 bases in between. The CDR3 runs to 13 residues. The CDR3 nucleotides are TGTGCCTGGAGTGTGGGCAGCAGTTCTGAAGCTTTCTTT. The encoded protein is CAWSVGSSSEAFF.

The V gene is TRBV30, the J gene TRBJ2-1, with 9 bases aligning to TRBD1. Germline V gene lookup returns CDR1 GTSNPN and CDR2 SVGIG (reference sequence). CDR3 length equals 15 residues. J was trimmed by 0 bases and V by 2 bases; bases with no gene match: 2. CDR3 amino acids: CAWSTGGHSYNEQFF. The CDR3 bases are TGTGCCTGGAGTACAGGGGGCCACTCCTACAATGAGCAGTTCTTC. Together with reference TRBV30 and TRBJ2-1, the CDR3 gives the full variable domain: SQTIHQWPATLVQPVGSPLSLECTVEGTSNPNLYWYRQAAGRGLQLLFYSVGIGQISSEVPQNLSASRPQDRQFILSSKKLLLSDSGFYLCAWSTGGHSYNEQFFGPGTRLTVL.

The chain's CDR3 is CASSFRGGMGNEQFF. DNA for the CDR3: TGTGCCAGCAGCTTCCGGGGGGGCATGGGTAATGAGCAGTTCTTC. The chain links TRBV13 to TRBJ2-1; 8 positions match TRBD2. This CDR3 region has 15 residues. CDR1 is PRHDT and CDR2 is FYEKMQ in the germline V gene (reference sequence). V lost 3 bases, J lost 7 bases, and 8 bases stayed unmatched. Using reference TRBV13 and TRBJ2-1 for the parts outside the CDR3, the full variable domain is AAGVIQSPRHLIKEKRETATLKCYPIPRHDTVYWYQQGPGQDPQFLISFYEKMQSDKGSIPDRFSAQQFSDYHSELNMSSLELGDSALYFCASSFRGGMGNEQFFGPGTRLTVL.

On this clone itself: Other nucleotide sequences from this sample produce the same CDR3. J is TRBJ2-7 and V is TRBV28; D gene ambiguous. Germline V gene sequence: CDR1 MDHEN, CDR2 SYDVKM. The CDR3 spans 11 residues. Trimming took off 3 bases at V and 4 bases at J, with 4 bases between the two ends. CDR3 nucleotides: TGTGCCAGCAGTTTTTTATACGAGCAGTACTTC. This sequence encodes CASSFLYEQYF.

This clone is classed as medium-sized. The V call is TRBV14, the J call TRBJ1-6, with D possibly matching TRBD1 (6 bases). The length of the CDR3 is 16 residues. Germline loops: CDR1 SGHDN, CDR2 FVKESK. The germline V and J ends were trimmed by 2 bases and 7 bases, with 15 bases remaining between them. The CDR3 protein is CASSQRTGSPNSPLHF. In DNA form, the CDR3 reads TGTGCCAGCAGCCAACGAACAGGGTCGCCCAATTCACCCCTCCACTTT. Drawing the rest from reference TRBV14 and TRBJ1-6, the complete variable domain is EAGVTQFPSHSVIEKGQTVTLRCDPISGHDNLYWYRRVMGKEIKFLLHFVKESKQDESGMPNNRFLAERTGGTYSTLKVQPAELEDSGVYFCASSQRTGSPNSPLHFGNGTRLTVT.

The chain carries TRBV4-1 and TRBJ2-3, with D hard to call. V dropped 0 bases and J dropped 4 bases, with 11 bases sitting between them. Germline V gene lookup returns CDR1 MGHRA and CDR2 YSYEKL. The CDR3 extends over 15 amino acids. CDR3 sequence (DNA): TGCGCCAGCAGCCAAGATAGTGGTGTTCCAGATACGCAGTATTTT. It specifies CASSQDSGVPDTQYF.

This clone has only one observation. This chain joins TRBV6-6 and TRBJ1-1; D call uncertain. Germline V gene sequence: CDR1 MNHNY, CDR2 SVGAGI (reference sequence). V dropped 0 bases and J dropped 11 bases, with 10 bases sitting between them. CDR3 length: 12 amino acids. The CDR3 sequence: CASSYSSPAAFF. DNA of the CDR3: TGTGCCAGCAGTTACTCCTCCCCCGCGGCTTTCTTT.